This TCR beta chain is from a study of blood T cell repertoires in COVID-19 (TCRdb year 2020). Study-level background: Samples covering the acute and convalescent phases of COVID-19 were provided by collaborators in the United States, Italy and Spain. Where available, HLA class I and class II types were taken from metadata supplied by the sample provider and were not determined by assay-based typing. The samples were drawn from two sources: the first 160 participants of the ongoing ImmuneRACE study, and 1,000 to 1,500 subjects contributed by 6 global collaborators. Subjects who had been exposed to COVID-19, were actively infected with it, or had recovered from it provided the deeply sampled blood TCRbeta repertoires that made up the dataset. The sample metadata nearly always contained a de-identified subject ID, COVID-19 status, age in years and sex. The repertoires were released in a freely available public database intended as a resource for research on the immune response to SARS-CoV-2. The prospective study material was composed of cDNA or gDNA derived from T cells, B-cell-depleted T cells, or PBMCs.

Study-level results and caveats: How much clinical and demographic metadata was included differed by source and by participant, and the metadata was provided uncurated.

Comments on this clone: No antigen is known for it. No much larger clone is present one base from it, and per-base qualities are unavailable.

TCRbeta CDR3 regions were amplified from genomic DNA using the immunoSEQ Assay, a bias-controlled multiplex PCR. Per the authors' processing: Within the assay, amplification of reference gene primers was used to estimate how many nucleated cells each sample contained. To quantify the absolute abundance of each unique TCRbeta CDR3 rearrangement, sequence reads were collapsed and filtered. For each sample, productive Simpson clonality was calculated as the square root of Simpson's diversity index over productive rearrangements. Held by TCRdb, this immuneACCESS table contains in-frame sequences only and omits some clones. Under half of the omission traces to an unresolved V gene where checked; the cause of the rest is unknown. V, J and clone size derive from that table, while D and trimming were established from the DNA sequence. For this sample there are hundreds of thousands of clones; roughly 79% appear just once. The ten largest clones take up approximately 7.5% of the sample.

One collaborating source in Seattle enrolled patients while the patients were actively infected and followed the patients over time throughout the course of disease. The collaborating institutions used their own protocols to collect whole blood in K2EDTA tubes. For TCRbeta analysis, collaborators shipped samples in one of three forms: frozen whole blood, isolated PBMCs, or DNA extracted from either of those sample types. Per the germline V gene, MDHEN is the CDR1 and SYDVKM is the CDR2. V sheds 7 bases and J sheds 2 bases, leaving 17 bases between their ends. The CDR3 measures 15 amino acids from cysteine to phenylalanine. The CDR3 DNA has 45 bases and is translated from base 1.

The rearranged segments are TRBV28 and TRBJ1-2; D gene: possibly TRBD1, on 6 matching bases. Sequenced: peripheral blood. This sequence was found in a woman over 75 with COVID-19, enrolled during active disease. The CDR3 loop reads CASTGPGDKNYGYTF. The sequence in DNA is TGTGCCAGCACGGGTCCCGGGGACAAGAACTATGGCTACACCTTC.